The 3 T cell receptor beta chains presented below share a single source sample, sequenced in a study of cytomegalovirus exposure and HLA in healthy donors. The PCR employed 60 Vbeta primers together with 13 Jbeta primers. Here immunoSEQ multiplex PCR was the method, and the copy in TCRdb shows in-frame clones only, minus some. This sample's table reports about 82,000 clones. Sequencing was carried out using PBMCs. These receptors all stem from a woman under 40 in good health and CMV-seronegative.

The V gene is TRBV5-1, the J gene TRBJ2-7; 7 bases fit TRBD1. Germline CDR1 is SGHRS and CDR2 is YFSETQ. V lost 1 base to trimming and J lost 5 bases; unmatched junction nucleotides: 3. CDR3 length: 13 amino acids. The CDR3 is CASSLTGAHEQYF. CDR3 nucleotides: TGCGCCAGCAGCTTGACAGGGGCGCACGAGCAGTACTTC.

The rearrangement links TRBV30 to TRBJ1-4; D gene uncertain. The V end lost 2 bases, the J end lost 6 bases, and 16 bases lay between the germline ends. CDR1 is GTSNPN and CDR2 is SVGIG in the germline V gene (reference sequence). CDR3 length: 15 residues. CDR3 coding DNA: TGTGCCTGGAGTCCCCCCGGCAGGAGGGATGAAAAACTGTTTTTT. It codes for CAWSPPGRRDEKLFF.

This sequence joins TRBV30 and TRBJ2-7; 10 nucleotides agree with TRBD1. This CDR3 has 14 residues. Germline values: CDR1 GTSNPN, CDR2 SVGIG (reference sequence). The junction had 13 bases not matched to a gene; V was cut back by 7 bases and J by 7 bases. Here the CDR3 reads CASKSDRGLGEQYF. CDR3 bases: TGTGCCTCCAAGTCCGACAGGGGGCTAGGAGAGCAGTACTTC.